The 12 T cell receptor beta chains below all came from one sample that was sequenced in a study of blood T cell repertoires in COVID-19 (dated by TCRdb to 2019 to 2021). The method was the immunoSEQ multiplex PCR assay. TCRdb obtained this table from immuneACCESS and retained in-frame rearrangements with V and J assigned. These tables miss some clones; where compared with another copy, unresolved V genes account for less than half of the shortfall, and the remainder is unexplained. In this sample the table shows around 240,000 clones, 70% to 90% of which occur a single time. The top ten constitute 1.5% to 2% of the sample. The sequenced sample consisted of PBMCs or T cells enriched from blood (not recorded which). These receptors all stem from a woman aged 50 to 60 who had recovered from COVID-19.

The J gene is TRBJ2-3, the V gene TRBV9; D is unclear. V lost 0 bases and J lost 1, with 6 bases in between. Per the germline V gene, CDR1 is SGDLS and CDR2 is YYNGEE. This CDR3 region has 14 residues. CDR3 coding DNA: TGTGCCAGCAGCGTAGATCCAGGCACAGATACGCAGTATTTT. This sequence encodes CASSVDPGTDTQYF.

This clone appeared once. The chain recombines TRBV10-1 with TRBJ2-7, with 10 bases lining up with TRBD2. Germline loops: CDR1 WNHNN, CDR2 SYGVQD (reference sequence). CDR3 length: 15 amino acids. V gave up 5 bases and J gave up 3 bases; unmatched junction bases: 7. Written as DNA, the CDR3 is TGCGCCAGCAGTTGCCCCGGGACTAGCGACTACGAGCAGTACTTC. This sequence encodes CASSCPGTSDYEQYF.

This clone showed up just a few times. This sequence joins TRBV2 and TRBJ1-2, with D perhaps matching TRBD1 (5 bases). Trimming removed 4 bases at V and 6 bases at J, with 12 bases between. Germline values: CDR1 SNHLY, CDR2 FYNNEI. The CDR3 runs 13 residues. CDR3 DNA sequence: TGTGCCAGCAGTGGGGGCAGTATCCATGGCTACACCTTC. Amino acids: CASSGGSIHGYTF.

CDR3 nucleotide sequence: TGTGCCAGCAGCTTAGAGGGGGCATATGGCTACACCTTC. Translation: CASSLEGAYGYTF. The chain links TRBV7-2 to TRBJ1-2, with 7 bases lining up with TRBD1. The CDR3 loop spans 13 amino acids. With 1 base clipped from V and 5 bases from J, the junction kept 1 base outside the gene matches. Per the germline V gene, CDR1 is SGHTA and CDR2 is FQGNSA. The entire variable domain, with the rest obtained from reference TRBV7-2 and TRBJ1-2, is as follows: GAGVSQSPSNKVTEKGKDVELRCDPISGHTALYWYRQSLGQGLEFLIYFQGNSAPDKSGLPSDRFSAERTGGSVSTLTIQRTQQEDSAVYLCASSLEGAYGYTFGSGTRLTVV.

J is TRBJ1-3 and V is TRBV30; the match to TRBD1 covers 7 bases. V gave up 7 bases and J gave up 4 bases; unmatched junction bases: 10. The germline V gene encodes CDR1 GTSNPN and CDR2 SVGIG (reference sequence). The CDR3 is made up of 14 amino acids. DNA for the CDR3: TGTGCCTACCTCACAGGGGCGGGAGGAAACACCATATATTTT. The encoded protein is CAYLTGAGGNTIYF.

CDR3 sequence reads: CASSTTSEGYEQFF. The CDR3 DNA follows: TGTGCCAGCAGCACAACTAGCGAGGGTTATGAGCAGTTCTTC. This chain links TRBV7-9 with TRBJ2-1, with TRBD2 matching 7 bases. This CDR3 has 14 amino acids. Germline-derived CDR1 and CDR2 are SEHNR and FQNEAQ (reference sequence). Trimming removed 5 bases from V and 8 bases from J; junction bases left unmatched: 9.

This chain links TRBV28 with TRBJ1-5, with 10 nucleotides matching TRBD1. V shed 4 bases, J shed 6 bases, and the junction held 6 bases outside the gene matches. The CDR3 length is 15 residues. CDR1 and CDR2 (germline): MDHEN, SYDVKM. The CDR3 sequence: CASSSGTGDGQPQHF. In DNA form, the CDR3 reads TGTGCCAGCAGTTCGGGGACAGGGGATGGTCAGCCCCAGCATTTT.

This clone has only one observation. CDR3 sequence (DNA): TGTGCCAGCAGCCGATCCGGGACAGGACACGAAGCTTTCTTT. Translation gives CASSRSGTGHEAFF. This rearrangement joins TRBV3-1 (or the pseudogene TRBV3-2) to TRBJ1-1; 8 nucleotides match TRBD1. V lost 4 bases, J lost 8 bases, and 9 bases stayed unmatched. Germline CDR1 is LGHDT and CDR2 is YNNKEL (reference sequence). CDR3 length: 14 residues.

The CDR3 loop is CASSFWSGGQYF. As DNA, the CDR3 is TGTGCCAGCAGCTTCTGGAGCGGGGGGCAGTATTTT. The rearrangement uses TRBV5-5 and TRBJ2-3; 8 nucleotides line up with TRBD2. The length of the CDR3 is 12 residues. V was clipped by 2 bases and J by 11 bases; unmatched bases: 4. Germline V CDR1 and CDR2: SGHKS, YYEKEE (reference sequence).

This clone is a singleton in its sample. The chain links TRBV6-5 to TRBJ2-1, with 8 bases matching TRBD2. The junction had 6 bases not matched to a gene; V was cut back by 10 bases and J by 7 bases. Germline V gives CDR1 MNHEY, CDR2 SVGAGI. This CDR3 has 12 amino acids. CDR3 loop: CATRVAGNEQFF. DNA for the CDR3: TGTGCCACCCGCGTAGCGGGGAATGAGCAGTTCTTC.

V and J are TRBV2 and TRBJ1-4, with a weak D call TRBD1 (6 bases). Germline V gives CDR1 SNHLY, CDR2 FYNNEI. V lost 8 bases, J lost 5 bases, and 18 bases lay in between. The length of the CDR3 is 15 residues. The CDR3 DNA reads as TGTGCCAGCGGGTGGACAGTCCGAGAGAATGAAAAACTGTTTTTT. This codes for CASGWTVRENEKLFF.

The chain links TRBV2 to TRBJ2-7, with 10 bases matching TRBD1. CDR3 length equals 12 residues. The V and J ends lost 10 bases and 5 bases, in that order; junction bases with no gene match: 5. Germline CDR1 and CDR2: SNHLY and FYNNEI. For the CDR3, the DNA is TGTGCCATCCGGGACAGGGGCCACGAGCAGTACTTC. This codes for CAIRDRGHEQYF.